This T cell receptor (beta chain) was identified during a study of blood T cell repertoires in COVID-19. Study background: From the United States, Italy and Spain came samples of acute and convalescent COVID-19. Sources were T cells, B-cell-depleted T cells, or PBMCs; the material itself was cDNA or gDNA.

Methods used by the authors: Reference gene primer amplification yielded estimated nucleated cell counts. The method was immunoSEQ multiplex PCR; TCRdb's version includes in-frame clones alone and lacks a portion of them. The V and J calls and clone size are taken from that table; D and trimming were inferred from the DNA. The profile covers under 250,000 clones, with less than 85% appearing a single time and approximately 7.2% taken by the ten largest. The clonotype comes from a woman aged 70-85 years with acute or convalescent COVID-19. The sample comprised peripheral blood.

The CDR3 loop is CASSASSVTQYF. In DNA, the CDR3 is TGTGCCAGCAGCGCTTCTTCAGTGACCCAGTACTTC. The gene calls are TRBV6-5 and TRBJ2-5; D not certain. Germline loops: CDR1 MNHEY, CDR2 SVGAGI. V lost 6 bases and J lost 7, with 12 bases in between. The CDR3 runs to 12 residues.